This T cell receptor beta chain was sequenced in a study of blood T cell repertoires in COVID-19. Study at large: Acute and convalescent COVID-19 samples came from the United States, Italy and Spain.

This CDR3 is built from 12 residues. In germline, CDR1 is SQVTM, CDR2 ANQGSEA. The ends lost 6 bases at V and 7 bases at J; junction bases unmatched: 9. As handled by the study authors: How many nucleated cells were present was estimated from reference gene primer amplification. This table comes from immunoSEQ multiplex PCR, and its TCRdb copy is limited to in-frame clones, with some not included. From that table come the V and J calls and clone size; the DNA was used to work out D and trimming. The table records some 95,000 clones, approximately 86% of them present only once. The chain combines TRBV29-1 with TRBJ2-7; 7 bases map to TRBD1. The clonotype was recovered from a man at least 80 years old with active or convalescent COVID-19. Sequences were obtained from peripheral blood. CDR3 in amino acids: CSVNRGPGEQYF. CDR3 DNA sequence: TGCAGCGTAAACAGGGGCCCGGGGGAGCAGTACTTC.